The entry below describes one TCR beta chain. Assay: immunoSEQ multiplex PCR; the TCRdb copy retains only in-frame clones and omits some. The table includes about 1 million clones, about 76% detected once. Those who donated were healthy HIV-negative adults, with no recent acute infections or vaccinations reported. It was into CD45RA+ naive and CD45RA-negative memory subsets that the CD4+ cells were split. The data were obtained in a study of shared clonotypes between healthy human individuals. The CDR3 extends over 17 amino acids. CDR1 and CDR2 (germline): SGHDT, YYEEEE. The trim removed 2 bases at V and 0 bases at J, leaving 7 bases unmatched.

This sequence joins TRBV5-6 and TRBJ2-5, with 10 bases fitting TRBD2. The sequenced sample was memory CD4+ T cells sorted from blood. As for subset: CD45RA-negative fraction. The clonotype originates from a man between 18 and 35 years old in good health. The CDR3 protein is CASSLASGGAYQETQYF. CDR3 nucleotides: TGTGCCAGCAGCTTAGCGAGCGGGGGGGCATACCAAGAGACCCAGTACTTC.